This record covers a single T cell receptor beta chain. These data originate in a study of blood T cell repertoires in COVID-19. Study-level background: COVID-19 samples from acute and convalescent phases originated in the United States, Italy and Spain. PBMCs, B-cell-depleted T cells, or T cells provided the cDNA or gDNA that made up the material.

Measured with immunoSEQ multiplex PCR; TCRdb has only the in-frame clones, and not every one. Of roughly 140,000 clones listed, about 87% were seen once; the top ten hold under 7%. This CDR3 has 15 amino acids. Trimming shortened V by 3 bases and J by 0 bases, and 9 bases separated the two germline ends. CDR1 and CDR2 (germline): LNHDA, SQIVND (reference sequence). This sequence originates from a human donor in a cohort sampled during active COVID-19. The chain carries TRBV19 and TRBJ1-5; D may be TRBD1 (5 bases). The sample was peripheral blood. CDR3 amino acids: CASSIRGYSNQPQHF. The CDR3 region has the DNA TGTGCCAGTAGTATTAGGGGTTATAGCAATCAGCCCCAGCATTTT.